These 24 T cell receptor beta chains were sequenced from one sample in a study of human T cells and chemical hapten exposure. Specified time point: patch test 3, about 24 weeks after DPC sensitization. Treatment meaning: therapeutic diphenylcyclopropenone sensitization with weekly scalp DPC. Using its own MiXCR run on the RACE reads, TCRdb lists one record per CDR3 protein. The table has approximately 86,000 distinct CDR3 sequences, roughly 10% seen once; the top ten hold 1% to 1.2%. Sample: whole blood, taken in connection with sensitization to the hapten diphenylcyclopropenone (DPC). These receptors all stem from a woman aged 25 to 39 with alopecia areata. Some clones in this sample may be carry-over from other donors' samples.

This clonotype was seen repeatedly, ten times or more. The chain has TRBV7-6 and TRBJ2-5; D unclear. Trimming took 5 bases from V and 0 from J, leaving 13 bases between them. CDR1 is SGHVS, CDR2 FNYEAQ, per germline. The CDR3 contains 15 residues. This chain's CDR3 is CASSPRAGYQETQYF. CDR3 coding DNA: TGTGCCAGCAGCCCACGAGCCGGGTACCAAGAGACCCAGTACTTC.

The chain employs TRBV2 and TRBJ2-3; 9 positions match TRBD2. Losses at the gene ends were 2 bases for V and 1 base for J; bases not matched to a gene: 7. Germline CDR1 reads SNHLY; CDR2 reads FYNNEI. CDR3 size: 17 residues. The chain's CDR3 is CASSEFSGGFGTDTQYF. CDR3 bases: TGTGCCAGCAGTGAATTTAGCGGGGGATTCGGCACAGATACGCAGTATTTT.

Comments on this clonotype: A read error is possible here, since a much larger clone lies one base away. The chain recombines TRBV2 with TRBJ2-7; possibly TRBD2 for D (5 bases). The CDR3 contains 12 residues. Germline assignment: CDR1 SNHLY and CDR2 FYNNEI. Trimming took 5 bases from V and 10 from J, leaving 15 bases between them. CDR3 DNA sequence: TGTGCCAGCAGTCCAGAGAGGGATCAACAGTACTTC. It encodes CASSPERDQQYF.

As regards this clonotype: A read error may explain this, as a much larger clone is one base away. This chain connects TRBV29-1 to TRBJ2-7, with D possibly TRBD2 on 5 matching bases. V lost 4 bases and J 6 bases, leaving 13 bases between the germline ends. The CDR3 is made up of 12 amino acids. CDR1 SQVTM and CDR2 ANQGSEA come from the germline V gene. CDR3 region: CSVGVRGSEQYF. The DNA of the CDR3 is TGCAGCGTTGGGGTTCGGGGATCCGAGCAGTACTTC.

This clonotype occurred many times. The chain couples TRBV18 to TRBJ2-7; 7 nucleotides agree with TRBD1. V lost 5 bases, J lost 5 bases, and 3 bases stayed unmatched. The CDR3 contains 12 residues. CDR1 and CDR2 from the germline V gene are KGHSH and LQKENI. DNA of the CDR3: TGTGCCAGCTCAGTCGACAGGGACGAGCAGTACTTC. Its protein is CASSVDRDEQYF.

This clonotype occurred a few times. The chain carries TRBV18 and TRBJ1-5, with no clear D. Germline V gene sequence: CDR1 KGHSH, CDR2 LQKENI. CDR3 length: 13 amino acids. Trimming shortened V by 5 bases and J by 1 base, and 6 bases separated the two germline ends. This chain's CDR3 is CASSDGSNQPQHF. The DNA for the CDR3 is TGTGCCAGCTCAGACGGAAGCAATCAGCCCCAGCATTTT. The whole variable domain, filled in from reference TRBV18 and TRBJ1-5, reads NAGVMQNPRHLVRRRGQEARLRCSPMKGHSHVYWYRQLPEEGLKFMVYLQKENIIDESGMPKERFSAEFPKEGPSILRIQQVVRGDSAAYFCASSDGSNQPQHFGDGTRLSIL.

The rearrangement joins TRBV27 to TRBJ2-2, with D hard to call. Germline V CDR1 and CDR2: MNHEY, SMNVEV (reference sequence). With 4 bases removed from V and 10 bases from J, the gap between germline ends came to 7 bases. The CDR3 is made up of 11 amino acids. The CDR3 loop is CASSCREELFF. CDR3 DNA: TGTGCCAGCAGTTGCCGCGAGGAGCTGTTTTTT.

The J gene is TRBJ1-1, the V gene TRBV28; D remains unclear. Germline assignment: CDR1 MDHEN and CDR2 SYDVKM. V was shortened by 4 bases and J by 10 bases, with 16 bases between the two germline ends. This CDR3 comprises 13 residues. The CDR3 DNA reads TGTGCCAGCAGTTACCATAAGGGTCTGGGAGCTTTCTTT. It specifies CASSYHKGLGAFF.

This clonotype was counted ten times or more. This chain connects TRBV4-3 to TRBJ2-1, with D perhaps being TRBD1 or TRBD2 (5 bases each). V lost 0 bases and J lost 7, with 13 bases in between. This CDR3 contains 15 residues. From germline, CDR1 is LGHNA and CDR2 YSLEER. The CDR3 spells CASSQDPPGANEQFF. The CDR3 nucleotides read TGCGCCAGCAGCCAAGATCCCCCCGGGGCTAATGAGCAGTTCTTC.

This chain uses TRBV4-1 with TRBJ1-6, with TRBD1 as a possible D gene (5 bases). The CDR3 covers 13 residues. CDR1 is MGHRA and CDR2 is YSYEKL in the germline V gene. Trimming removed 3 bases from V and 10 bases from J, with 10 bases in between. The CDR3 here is CASSQSRGSPLHF. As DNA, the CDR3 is TGCGCCAGCAGCCAGAGCCGGGGCTCACCCCTCCACTTT.

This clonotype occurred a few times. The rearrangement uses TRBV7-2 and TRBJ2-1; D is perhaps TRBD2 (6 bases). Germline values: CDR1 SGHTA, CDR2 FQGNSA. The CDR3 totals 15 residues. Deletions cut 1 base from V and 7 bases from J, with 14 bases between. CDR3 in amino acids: CASSLDRLAKNEQFF. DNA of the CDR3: TGTGCCAGCAGCTTAGATCGGCTAGCGAAAAATGAGCAGTTCTTC.

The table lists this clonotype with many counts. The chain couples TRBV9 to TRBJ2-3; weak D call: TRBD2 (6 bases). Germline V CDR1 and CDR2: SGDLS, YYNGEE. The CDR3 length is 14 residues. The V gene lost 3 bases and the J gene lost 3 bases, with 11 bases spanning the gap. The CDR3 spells CASSGTGGTDTQYF. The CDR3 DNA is TGTGCCAGCAGCGGGACCGGGGGTACAGATACGCAGTATTTT.

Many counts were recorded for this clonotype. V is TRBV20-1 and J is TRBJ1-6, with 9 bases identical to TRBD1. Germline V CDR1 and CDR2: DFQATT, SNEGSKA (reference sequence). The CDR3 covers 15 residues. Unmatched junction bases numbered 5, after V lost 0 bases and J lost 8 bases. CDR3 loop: CSARDPGQGDSPLHF. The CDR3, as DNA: TGCAGTGCTAGAGACCCGGGACAGGGAGATTCACCCCTCCACTTT.

The CDR3 region is CASSPHPRDRAQPQHF. In nucleotides, the CDR3 is TGTGCCAGCAGTCCCCACCCCCGGGACAGGGCTCAGCCCCAGCATTTT. This chain joins TRBV28 and TRBJ1-5, with 9 positions matching TRBD1. There are 16 residues in the CDR3. In germline, CDR1 is MDHEN, CDR2 SYDVKM. J was trimmed by 6 bases and V by 5 bases; bases with no gene match: 11.

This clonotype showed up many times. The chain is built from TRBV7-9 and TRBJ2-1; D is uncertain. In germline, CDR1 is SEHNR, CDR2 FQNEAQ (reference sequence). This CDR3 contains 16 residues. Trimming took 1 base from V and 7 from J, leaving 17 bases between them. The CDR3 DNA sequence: TGTGCCAGCAGCTTAGGTAATAGTCGGTCCGTGAATGAGCAGTTCTTC. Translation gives CASSLGNSRSVNEQFF.

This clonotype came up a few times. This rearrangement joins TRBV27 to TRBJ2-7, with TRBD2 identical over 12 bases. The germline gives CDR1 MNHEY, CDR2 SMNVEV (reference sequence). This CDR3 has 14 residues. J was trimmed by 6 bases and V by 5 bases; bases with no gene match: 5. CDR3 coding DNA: TGTGCCAGCAGTCTCACGGGACTAGCGGGCGAGCAGTACTTC. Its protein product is CASSLTGLAGEQYF.

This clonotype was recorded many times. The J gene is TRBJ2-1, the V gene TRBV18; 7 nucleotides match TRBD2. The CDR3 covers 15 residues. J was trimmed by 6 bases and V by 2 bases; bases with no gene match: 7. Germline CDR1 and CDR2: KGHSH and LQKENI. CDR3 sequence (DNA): TGTGCCAGCTCACCAAGAAGCGGGGCCTCCAATGAGCAGTTCTTC. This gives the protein CASSPRSGASNEQFF.

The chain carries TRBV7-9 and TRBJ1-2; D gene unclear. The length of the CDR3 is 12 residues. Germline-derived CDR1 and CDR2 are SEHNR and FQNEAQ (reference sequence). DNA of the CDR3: TGTGTCGAAGAGGGCCAATACTATGGCTACACCTTC. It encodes CVEEGQYYGYTF.

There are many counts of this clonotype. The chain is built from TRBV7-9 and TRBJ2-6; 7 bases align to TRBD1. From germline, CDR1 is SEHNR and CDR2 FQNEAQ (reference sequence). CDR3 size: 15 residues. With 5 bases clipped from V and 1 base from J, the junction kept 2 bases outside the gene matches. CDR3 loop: CASSKQGSGANVLTF. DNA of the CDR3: TGTGCCAGCAGCAAACAGGGGTCTGGGGCCAACGTCCTGACTTTC.

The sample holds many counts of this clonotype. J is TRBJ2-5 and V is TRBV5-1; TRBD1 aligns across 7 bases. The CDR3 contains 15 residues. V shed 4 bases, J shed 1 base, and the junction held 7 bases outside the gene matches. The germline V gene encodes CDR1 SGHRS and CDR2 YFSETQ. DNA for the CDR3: TGCGCCAGCAGCGTAACGGGACAGCTCCAAGAGACCCAGTACTTC. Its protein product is CASSVTGQLQETQYF.

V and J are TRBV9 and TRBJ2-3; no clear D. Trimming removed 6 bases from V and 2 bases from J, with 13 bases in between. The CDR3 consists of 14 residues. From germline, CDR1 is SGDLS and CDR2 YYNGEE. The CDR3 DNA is TGTGCCAGCACGGATGGCGGTCACACAGATACGCAGTATTTT. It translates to CASTDGGHTDTQYF.

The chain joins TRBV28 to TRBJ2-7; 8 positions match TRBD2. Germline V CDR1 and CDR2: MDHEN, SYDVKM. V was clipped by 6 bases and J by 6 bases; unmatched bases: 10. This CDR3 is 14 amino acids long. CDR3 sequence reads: CASRLAGSSGEQYF. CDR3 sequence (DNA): TGTGCCAGCAGATTAGCGGGATCAAGCGGCGAGCAGTACTTC.

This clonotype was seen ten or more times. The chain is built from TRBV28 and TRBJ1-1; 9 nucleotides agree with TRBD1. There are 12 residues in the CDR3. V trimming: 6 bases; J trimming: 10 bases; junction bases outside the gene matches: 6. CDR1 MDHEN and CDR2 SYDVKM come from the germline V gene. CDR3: CASRSGTGRAFF. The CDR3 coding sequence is TGTGCCAGCAGATCAGGGACAGGGAGAGCTTTCTTT.

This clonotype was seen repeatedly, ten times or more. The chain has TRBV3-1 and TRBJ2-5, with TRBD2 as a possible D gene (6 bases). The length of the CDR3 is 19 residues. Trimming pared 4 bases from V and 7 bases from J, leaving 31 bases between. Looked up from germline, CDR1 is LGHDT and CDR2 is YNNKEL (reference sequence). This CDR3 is CASSPFDGWREREDRTQYF. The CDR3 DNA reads TGTGCCAGCAGCCCGTTTGATGGCTGGCGGGAAAGGGAAGATCGGACCCAGTACTTC.